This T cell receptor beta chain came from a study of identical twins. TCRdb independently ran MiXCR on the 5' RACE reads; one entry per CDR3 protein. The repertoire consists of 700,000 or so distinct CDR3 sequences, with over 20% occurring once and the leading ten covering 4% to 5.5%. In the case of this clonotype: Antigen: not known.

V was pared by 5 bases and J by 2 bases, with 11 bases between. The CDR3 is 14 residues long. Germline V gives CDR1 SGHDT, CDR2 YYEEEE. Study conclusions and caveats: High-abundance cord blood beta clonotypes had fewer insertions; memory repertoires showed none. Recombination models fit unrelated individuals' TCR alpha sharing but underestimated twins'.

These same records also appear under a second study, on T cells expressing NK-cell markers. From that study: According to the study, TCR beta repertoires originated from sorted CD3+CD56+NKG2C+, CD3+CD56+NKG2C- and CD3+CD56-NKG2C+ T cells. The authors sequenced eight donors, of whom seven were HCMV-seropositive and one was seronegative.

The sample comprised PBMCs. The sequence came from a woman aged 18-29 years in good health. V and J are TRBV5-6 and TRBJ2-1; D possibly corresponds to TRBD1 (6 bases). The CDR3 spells CASSEQGTYNEQFF. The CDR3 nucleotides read TGTGCCAGCAGTGAGCAGGGGACCTACAATGAGCAGTTCTTC.